Below are 32 T cell receptor beta chains sequenced from a single sample in a study of shared clonotypes between healthy human individuals. Selected positively for CCR7 and CD45RO-negative, naive CD8 cells excluded terminally differentiated effector memory CD45RA+ cells. TCRdb's copy holds only in-frame clones and misses some; the assay was immunoSEQ multiplex PCR. Of hundreds of thousands of clones in the sample, around 96% are singletons; the top ten hold less than 0.12%. The sequencing sample was made of naive CD8+ T cells sorted from blood. These receptors all come from a woman in her twenties or thirties in good health.

The J gene is TRBJ2-7, the V gene TRBV5-1; no clear D gene. Trimming shortened V by 2 bases and J by 0 bases, and 12 bases separated the two germline ends. The CDR3 length is 15 residues. Looked up from germline, CDR1 is SGHRS and CDR2 is YFSETQ. The CDR3 DNA reads TGCGCCAGCAGCTTATCTGGGTGGGGCTCCTACGAGCAGTACTTC. Its protein is CASSLSGWGSYEQYF.

As concerns this clone: A junction boundary mismatches the germline segment, possibly from a read error. The chain joins TRBV6-1 to TRBJ2-7; D gene uncertain. The CDR3 is 12 amino acids. Germline V gives CDR1 MNHNS, CDR2 SASEGT. The CDR3 DNA reads TGTGCCAGCAGGGACCTCTCCCACGAGCAGTACTTC. Translating gives CASRDLSHEQYF.

The genes are TRBV13 and TRBJ2-5; D remains ambiguous. This CDR3 has 15 amino acids. From germline, CDR1 is PRHDT and CDR2 FYEKMQ (reference sequence). Trimming took 2 bases from V and 2 from J, leaving 12 bases between them. The CDR3 coding sequence is TGTGCCAGCAGCTTAAATGTGCTACCGCAAGAGACCCAGTACTTC. It yields the protein CASSLNVLPQETQYF.

The rearrangement uses TRBV7-8 and TRBJ2-7, with D possibly being TRBD1 (6 bases). V lost 4 bases and J 5 bases, leaving 15 bases between the germline ends. The germline CDR1 and CDR2 sequences are SGHVS and FQNEAQ. This CDR3 is built from 14 residues. The CDR3 nucleotides are TGTGCCAGCAGCTCCAGGACAGCGAATAACGAGCAGTACTTC. It is translated as CASSSRTANNEQYF.

The rearrangement uses TRBV2 and TRBJ2-7; 9 bases agree with TRBD1. The CDR3 extends over 15 amino acids. Trimming took 1 base from V and 4 from J; bases not matched to a gene: 5. CDR1 is SNHLY and CDR2 is FYNNEI in the germline V gene. In DNA, the CDR3 is TGTGCCAGCAGTGAAGTAAGACAGGGGGAATACGAGCAGTACTTC. Its protein product is CASSEVRQGEYEQYF.

The V gene is TRBV19, the J gene TRBJ2-2; D is ambiguous. This CDR3 region has 17 residues. V was trimmed by 2 bases and J by 0 bases, leaving 13 bases between them. The V gene's germline CDR1 is LNHDA and CDR2 SQIVND (reference sequence). CDR3 residues: CASSISPPDPNTGELFF. The CDR3 DNA is TGTGCCAGTAGTATAAGCCCGCCGGACCCGAACACCGGGGAGCTGTTTTTT.

J is TRBJ1-4 and V is TRBV4-1; no definite D call. Trimming removed 5 bases from V and 4 bases from J, with 17 bases in between. This CDR3 is 16 amino acids long. Germline CDR1 MGHRA, CDR2 YSYEKL. CDR3 sequence reads: CASSSVTRGDNEKLFF. The CDR3 DNA reads as TGCGCCAGCAGCTCAGTAACACGGGGTGATAATGAAAAACTGTTTTTT.

A remark on this clone: Other DNA sequences in this sample translate to the same CDR3. This chain links TRBV9 with TRBJ2-1; tentatively, D is TRBD1 (5 bases). V lost 3 bases to trimming and J lost 7 bases, with 11 bases between them. There are 13 residues in the CDR3. The germline CDR1 and CDR2 sequences are SGDLS and YYNGEE. The CDR3 nucleotides are TGTGCCAGCAGCGGGGGCCTGGGTAATGAGCAGTTCTTC. Translated, it gives CASSGGLGNEQFF.

V gene TRBV28 combines with J gene TRBJ2-5; 9 nucleotides align to TRBD1. This CDR3 is built from 17 residues. V gave up 5 bases and J gave up 1 base; unmatched junction bases: 11. Looked up from germline, CDR1 is MDHEN and CDR2 is SYDVKM. This CDR3 reads CASSRPLWGQGQETQYF. CDR3 in DNA: TGTGCCAGCAGTCGACCCCTCTGGGGACAGGGCCAAGAGACCCAGTACTTC.

DNA of the CDR3: TGTGCCAGCAGTCACATCTCCGGGACTAGACTAGCCTACGAGCAGTACTTC. It codes for CASSHISGTRLAYEQYF. The chain carries TRBV28 and TRBJ2-7, with 8 bases lining up with TRBD2. V lost 5 bases to trimming and J lost 2 bases; unmatched junction nucleotides: 14. The V gene's germline CDR1 is MDHEN and CDR2 SYDVKM. This CDR3 region has 17 residues.

This chain links TRBV28 with TRBJ1-5; 7 bases are a match to TRBD1. The CDR3 sequence is 16 residues long. With 3 bases clipped from V and 7 bases from J, the junction kept 12 bases outside the gene matches. The germline V gene encodes CDR1 MDHEN and CDR2 SYDVKM. The CDR3 nucleotides are TGTGCCAGCAGTTTGGCCCCCCAAGGAGGGGGCCAGCCCCAGCATTTT. Its translation is CASSLAPQGGGQPQHF.

The genes are TRBV27 and TRBJ2-2, with D maybe TRBD2 (6 bases). Deletions cut 5 bases from V and 5 bases from J, with 12 bases between. CDR1 is MNHEY, CDR2 SMNVEV, per germline (reference sequence). The CDR3 is 14 amino acids. CDR3 nucleotide sequence: TGTGCCAGCAGTCCGGGACTGGGAACCGGGGAGCTGTTTTTT. Encoded protein: CASSPGLGTGELFF.

V is TRBV5-1 and J is TRBJ2-3; 9 bases fit TRBD2. The CDR3 length is 17 residues. Germline V lookup: CDR1 SGHRS, CDR2 YFSETQ. Germline trimming cut 0 bases from V and 4 bases from J; bases unmatched to any gene: 9. DNA of the CDR3: TGCGCCAGCAGCTTGGAGGGTAGCGGGAGTTTCGCAGATACGCAGTATTTT. The encoded protein is CASSLEGSGSFADTQYF.

The chain couples TRBV10-1 to TRBJ1-6; TRBD1 matches at 9 bases. CDR1 WNHNN and CDR2 SYGVQD come from the germline V gene (reference sequence). V lost 6 bases to trimming and J lost 10 bases; unmatched junction nucleotides: 7. The CDR3 is 14 residues long. CDR3 DNA: TGCGCCAGCAGACACCGGGACAGGGCATCACCCCTCCACTTT. It yields the protein CASRHRDRASPLHF.

Concerning this clone itself: The same CDR3 also results from other DNA sequences found in this sample. The genes are TRBV6-5 and TRBJ2-5; D unresolved. Trimming removed 11 bases from V and 1 base from J, with 5 bases in between. Germline CDR1 is MNHEY and CDR2 is SVGAGI. The CDR3 spans 10 residues. The CDR3 nucleotides are TGTGCCTCCGGCCAAGAGACCCAGTACTTC. Its translation is CASGQETQYF.

This clone is a singleton in its sample. The gene calls are TRBV10-1 and TRBJ2-6; D unclear. Germline-derived CDR1 and CDR2 are WNHNN and SYGVQD (reference sequence). The CDR3 length is 14 residues. Trimming pared 4 bases from V and 0 bases from J, leaving 4 bases between. CDR3 in amino acids: CASSAGSGANVLTF. As DNA, the CDR3 is TGCGCCAGCAGTGCAGGCTCTGGGGCCAACGTCCTGACTTTC.

A remark on this clone: The same CDR3 arises from other DNA sequences in this sample as well. The CDR3 region is CASRPGEGNQPQHF. CDR3 DNA: TGTGCCAGCAGGCCAGGGGAGGGCAATCAGCCCCAGCATTTT. The chain employs TRBV28 and TRBJ1-5; maybe TRBD1 (6 bases). The CDR3 extends over 14 amino acids. Germline V gene data show CDR1 as MDHEN and CDR2 as SYDVKM. V was pared by 6 bases and J by 2 bases, with 11 bases between.

The rearrangement uses TRBV14 and TRBJ2-7; maybe TRBD1 (7 bases). The germline CDR1 and CDR2 sequences are SGHDN and FVKESK. This CDR3 is built from 15 residues. The germline V and J ends were trimmed by 1 base and 3 bases, with 13 bases remaining between them. The CDR3: CASSQGQGLYYEQYF. For the CDR3, the DNA is TGTGCCAGCAGCCAAGGACAGGGACTTTACTACGAGCAGTACTTC. Full variable domain (rest looked up from reference TRBV14 and TRBJ2-7): EAGVTQFPSHSVIEKGQTVTLRCDPISGHDNLYWYRRVMGKEIKFLLHFVKESKQDESGMPNNRFLAERTGGTYSTLKVQPAELEDSGVYFCASSQGQGLYYEQYFGPGTRLTVT.

This clone was seen a single time. The CDR3: CASRWDADTGELFF. DNA of the CDR3: TGTGCCAGCAGATGGGACGCAGACACCGGGGAGCTGTTTTTT. V gene TRBV6-5 combines with J gene TRBJ2-2, with D perhaps given as TRBD1 or TRBD2 (5 bases each). Germline-derived CDR1 and CDR2 are MNHEY and SVGAGI. Trimming took 6 bases from V and 3 from J, leaving 11 bases between them. The CDR3 sequence is 14 residues long.

The chain carries TRBV7-9 and TRBJ2-7; the match to TRBD2 covers 14 bases. V trimming: 4 bases; J trimming: 0 bases; junction bases outside the gene matches: 2. Germline V gives CDR1 SEHNR, CDR2 FQNEAQ (reference sequence). CDR3 length: 16 amino acids. The CDR3 DNA sequence: TGTGCCAGCAGCTACGGGACTAGCGGGAGCTCCTACGAGCAGTACTTC. Residues: CASSYGTSGSSYEQYF.

The chain has TRBV4-1 and TRBJ2-3; TRBD2 matches 10 bases. The CDR3 is 15 residues long. The germline V gene has CDR1 MGHRA and CDR2 YSYEKL. Trimming took 6 bases from V and 6 from J; bases not matched to a gene: 9. The CDR3 DNA sequence: TGCGCCAGCAGTCACCCTAGCGGGAGTGGTGATACGCAGTATTTT. Amino acids: CASSHPSGSGDTQYF.

This CDR3 is CASSLWALADLNPPSTDTQYF. In DNA form, the CDR3 reads TGTGCCAGCAGCTTATGGGCTCTAGCGGACCTCAATCCCCCCAGCACAGATACGCAGTATTTT. The chain is built from TRBV7-8 and TRBJ2-3; 7 bases map to TRBD2. The CDR3 contains 21 residues. After removal of 2 bases from V and 0 bases from J, the junction contained 20 bases not matched to a gene. CDR1 and CDR2 from the germline V gene are SGHVS and FQNEAQ.

The chain couples TRBV6-5 to TRBJ1-3; D is uncertain. The CDR3 loop spans 16 amino acids. V shed 3 bases and J shed 0 bases, with 12 bases lying between them. Germline CDR1 MNHEY, CDR2 SVGAGI. Here the CDR3 DNA reads TGTGCCAGCAGTTATTACGGCGGAAGCTCTGGAAACACCATATATTTT. This sequence encodes CASSYYGGSSGNTIYF.

The chain recombines TRBV5-6 with TRBJ2-2; 13 nucleotides align to TRBD2. Per the germline V gene, CDR1 is SGHDT and CDR2 is YYEEEE. This CDR3 contains 17 residues. The junction had 1 base not matched to a gene; V was cut back by 0 bases and J by 2 bases. CDR3 DNA: TGTGCCAGCAGCTTGGCGGGACTAGCGGGAAACACCGGGGAGCTGTTTTTT. This gives the protein CASSLAGLAGNTGELFF.

The CDR3 DNA sequence: TGTGCCAGCTCCCTAGCGGGAGTTCTGGATACGCAGTATTTT. This codes for CASSLAGVLDTQYF. This rearrangement joins TRBV7-6 to TRBJ2-3, with 10 bases lining up with TRBD2. The CDR3 length is 14 residues. Trimming removed 8 bases from V and 6 bases from J; junction bases left unmatched: 8. Germline V CDR1 and CDR2: SGHVS, FNYEAQ.

The V and J genes are TRBV6-6 and TRBJ1-5; D is unresolved. CDR1 is MNHNY and CDR2 is SVGAGI in the germline V gene (reference sequence). The CDR3 covers 13 residues. V was pared by 5 bases and J by 4 bases, with 9 bases between. The CDR3 sequence: CASSDLRNQPQHF. The CDR3 DNA sequence: TGTGCCAGCAGTGATCTACGGAATCAGCCCCAGCATTTT.

V is TRBV28 and J is TRBJ2-3; D gene ambiguous. Deletions cut 6 bases from V and 6 bases from J, with 19 bases between. The germline CDR1 and CDR2 sequences are MDHEN and SYDVKM. The CDR3 contains 15 residues. The CDR3 reads CASRKVPQVRDTQYF. DNA for the CDR3: TGTGCCAGCAGAAAAGTGCCCCAGGTCCGGGATACGCAGTATTTT.

A word on this clone: Distinct nucleotide sequences in the sample also encode this CDR3. The V and J genes are TRBV19 and TRBJ2-7, with 7 bases identical to TRBD2. Germline V gives CDR1 LNHDA, CDR2 SQIVND (reference sequence). V trimming: 0 bases; J trimming: 0 bases; junction bases outside the gene matches: 2. The CDR3 runs 15 residues. CDR3 coding DNA: TGTGCCAGTAGTATAGATGGCGGGAGCTCCTACGAGCAGTACTTC. Translated, it gives CASSIDGGSSYEQYF. Using reference TRBV19 and TRBJ2-7 for the parts outside the CDR3, the full variable domain is DGGITQSPKYLFRKEGQNVTLSCEQNLNHDAMYWYRQDPGQGLRLIYYSQIVNDFQKGDIAEGYSVSREKKESFPLTVTSAQKNPTAFYLCASSIDGGSSYEQYFGPGTRLTVT.

V gene TRBV2 combines with J gene TRBJ2-1; D is perhaps TRBD2 (6 bases). CDR1 is SNHLY, CDR2 FYNNEI, per germline. Deletions cut 3 bases from V and 0 bases from J, with 15 bases between. The CDR3 loop spans 17 amino acids. The CDR3 coding sequence is TGTGCCAGCAGTGAGGCTTCGGGAGAGGCCTCCTACAATGAGCAGTTCTTC. Translating it yields CASSEASGEASYNEQFF.

The chain links TRBV9 to TRBJ2-3, with a possible D match to TRBD2 (5 bases). V dropped 3 bases and J dropped 0 bases, with 11 bases sitting between them. Per germline, CDR1 SGDLS and CDR2 YYNGEE. The CDR3 loop spans 15 amino acids. The CDR3 DNA reads TGTGCCAGCAGCGGTGGAGGAGCCAGCACAGATACGCAGTATTTT. This translates into CASSGGGASTDTQYF.

This chain joins TRBV29-1 and TRBJ2-3; 8 bases fit TRBD2. The length of the CDR3 is 16 residues. Germline assignment: CDR1 SQVTM and CDR2 ANQGSEA. V lost 3 bases, J lost 0 bases, and 8 bases stayed unmatched. Here the CDR3 reads CSVDWGRGGSTDTQYF. CDR3 in DNA: TGCAGCGTTGATTGGGGCCGGGGGGGCAGCACAGATACGCAGTATTTT.

The rearrangement links TRBV7-6 to TRBJ2-3; 9 bases match TRBD2. This CDR3 is built from 16 residues. With 5 bases clipped from V and 5 bases from J, the junction kept 11 bases outside the gene matches. The V gene's germline CDR1 is SGHVS and CDR2 FNYEAQ. Here the CDR3 DNA reads TGTGCCAGCAGCGCGTCTCTGCGGGAGGGCCAAGATACGCAGTATTTT. Its translation is CASSASLREGQDTQYF.